A single sample is the source of the 32 T cell receptor beta chains below, sequenced in a study of T cell changes during pregnancy in multiple sclerosis. The repertoire was sequenced with immunoSEQ multiplex PCR; TCRdb's copy has only in-frame clones and lacks some. Among tens of thousands of clones listed, over 75% were seen once. The material was CD8+ T cells from peripheral blood mononuclear cells, obtained before pregnancy. Receptors originate from a female donor with multiple sclerosis, enrolled in a pregnancy study.

V and J are TRBV28 and TRBJ2-2; TRBD2 aligns across 9 bases. The CDR3 length is 16 residues. Trimming cost V 6 bases and J 7 bases; bases outside gene matches: 12. Germline V gives CDR1 MDHEN, CDR2 SYDVKM. CDR3 sequence (DNA): TGTGCCAGCAGGCCCATAGGGACTAGCATTTTCGGGGAGCTGTTTTTT. Its protein product is CASRPIGTSIFGELFF.

The chain links TRBV5-1 to TRBJ1-1; 7 nucleotides line up with TRBD1. The junction had 4 bases not matched to a gene; V was cut back by 4 bases and J by 1 base. This CDR3 has 14 amino acids. Germline values: CDR1 SGHRS, CDR2 YFSETQ. The CDR3 spells CASSAGQPNTEAFF. CDR3 DNA sequence: TGCGCCAGCAGCGCGGGACAGCCGAACACTGAAGCTTTCTTT.

The J gene is TRBJ1-5, the V gene TRBV6-1; 8 bases map to TRBD1. Trimming took 2 bases from V and 9 from J; bases not matched to a gene: 9. The germline V gene encodes CDR1 MNHNS and CDR2 SASEGT. This CDR3 has 15 residues. CDR3 in amino acids: CASSEMGTGSRPQHF. The CDR3 nucleotides read TGTGCCAGCAGTGAAATGGGGACAGGCTCGCGGCCCCAGCATTTT.

The rearrangement uses TRBV5-1 and TRBJ2-2, with TRBD1 matching over 9 bases. The J segment lost 4 bases and the V segment lost 4 bases, leaving 5 bases of the junction unmatched. The CDR3 runs 15 residues. Germline V gene sequence: CDR1 SGHRS, CDR2 YFSETQ. CDR3 sequence: CASSPGQGPTGELFF. The CDR3 nucleotides read TGCGCCAGCAGCCCGGGACAGGGCCCCACCGGGGAGCTGTTTTTT.

The chain has TRBV5-4 and TRBJ2-7, with 8 bases matching TRBD1. Germline V gene sequence: CDR1 SGHNT, CDR2 YYREEE (reference sequence). V gave up 4 bases and J gave up 3 bases; unmatched junction bases: 6. The CDR3 totals 14 residues. DNA for the CDR3: TGTGCCAGCAGCCGGACAGGGACCTACTACGAGCAGTACTTC. Its translation is CASSRTGTYYEQYF.

This chain connects TRBV11-2 to TRBJ2-7; 8 bases are shared with TRBD1. Trimming at V came to 3 bases and at J to 8 bases, leaving 24 bases not matched to a gene. CDR1 and CDR2 (germline): SGHAT, FQNNGV. The length of the CDR3 is 19 residues. CDR3 loop: CASSFGQGPPSATIGQQYF. CDR3 bases: TGTGCCAGCAGCTTTGGACAGGGTCCTCCCTCAGCGACGATAGGCCAGCAGTACTTC. The entire variable domain, with the rest obtained from reference TRBV11-2 and TRBJ2-7, is as follows: EAGVAQSPRYKIIEKRQSVAFWCNPISGHATLYWYQQILGQGPKLLIQFQNNGVVDDSQLPKDRFSAERLKGVDSTLKIQPAKLEDSAVYLCASSFGQGPPSATIGQQYFGPGTRLTVT.

This clone has just a few counts. CDR3 protein: CASSFTGSYGYTF. The CDR3 DNA reads as TGTGCCAGCAGCTTTACAGGGAGCTATGGCTACACCTTC. The V gene is TRBV7-9, the J gene TRBJ1-2; a weak D match, TRBD1 (6 bases). Trimming removed 3 bases from V and 4 bases from J, with 9 bases in between. This CDR3 is 13 amino acids long. Germline CDR1 and CDR2: SEHNR and FQNEAQ (reference sequence).

V and J are TRBV18 and TRBJ1-4; 8 positions agree with TRBD1. V shed 3 bases, J shed 8 bases, and the junction held 11 bases outside the gene matches. This CDR3 has 16 amino acids. Germline CDR1 is KGHSH and CDR2 is LQKENI. The CDR3 bases are TGTGCCAGCTCACCGTCTCCAGGGGGCGAGGGCGAAAAACTGTTTTTT. It encodes CASSPSPGGEGEKLFF.

The chain uses TRBV7-9 and TRBJ2-2; D may be TRBD1 (6 bases). The V gene lost 5 bases and the J gene lost 6 bases, with 19 bases spanning the gap. CDR1 SEHNR and CDR2 FQNEAQ come from the germline V gene (reference sequence). The CDR3 consists of 16 residues. This CDR3 reads CASSPRGGYFAGELFF. Here the CDR3 DNA reads TGTGCCAGCAGCCCTCGTGGGGGCTATTTTGCCGGGGAGCTGTTTTTT.

The J gene is TRBJ1-4, the V gene TRBV10-3; 8 nucleotides line up with TRBD1. This CDR3 region has 16 residues. Germline CDR1 is ENHRY and CDR2 is SYGVKD. The V and J ends lost 2 bases and 4 bases, in that order; junction bases with no gene match: 6. Written as DNA, the CDR3 is TGTGCCATCAGTGAGGCGGGGACAGGAGGTAATGAAAAACTGTTTTTT. Its protein product is CAISEAGTGGNEKLFF.

The chain recombines TRBV7-9 with TRBJ2-4; 12 nucleotides align to TRBD2. V gave up 6 bases and J gave up 5 bases; unmatched junction bases: 8. The CDR3 covers 16 residues. Germline V gene sequence: CDR1 SEHNR, CDR2 FQNEAQ (reference sequence). The CDR3 coding sequence is TGTGCCAGCAGGCCACTAGCGGGAGGTTGCCAAAACATTCAGTACTTC. It encodes CASRPLAGGCQNIQYF.

About this clone itself: At one of its ends the junction is not consistent with the germline gene, which may arise from a read error. The chain uses TRBV9 and TRBJ2-1; TRBD2 is a possible D gene (5 bases). Germline V lookup: CDR1 SGDLS, CDR2 YYNGEE. CDR3 length: 13 amino acids. CDR3 coding DNA: TGTGCCAGCAGCGTGGACTCCCACAATGAGCAGTTCTTC. This translates into CASSVDSHNEQFF.

The chain combines TRBV19 with TRBJ2-2; TRBD2 agrees at 8 bases. Germline V gives CDR1 LNHDA, CDR2 SQIVND (reference sequence). The J segment lost 9 bases and the V segment lost 1 base, leaving 7 bases of the junction unmatched. The CDR3 is 15 amino acids. DNA for the CDR3: TGTGCCAGTAGTATAGTTCCGGGAGGGCCCTGGGAGCTGTTTTTT. It encodes CASSIVPGGPWELFF.

The rearrangement joins TRBV5-1 to TRBJ2-7; 7 bases agree with TRBD1. V gave up 4 bases and J gave up 1 base; unmatched junction bases: 8. The germline V gene has CDR1 SGHRS and CDR2 YFSETQ. The CDR3 runs to 15 residues. CDR3 coding DNA: TGCGCCAGCAGCCAAGGGGACAGTCCTTCCTACGAGCAGTACTTC. Translating gives CASSQGDSPSYEQYF.

The genes are TRBV5-1 and TRBJ2-7; a possible D gene is TRBD1 (6 bases). This CDR3 has 13 residues. V was trimmed by 0 bases and J by 3 bases, leaving 7 bases between them. CDR1 is SGHRS and CDR2 is YFSETQ in the germline V gene. The CDR3 is CASSLETGYEQYF. The CDR3 region has the DNA TGCGCCAGCAGCTTGGAGACAGGCTACGAGCAGTACTTC.

The chain uses TRBV29-1 and TRBJ2-7; 9 bases fit TRBD2. CDR1 and CDR2 (germline): SQVTM, ANQGSEA. V gave up 3 bases and J gave up 3 bases; unmatched junction bases: 3. There are 13 residues in the CDR3. The CDR3 DNA follows: TGCAGCGTTGAGGCTAGCGGGGACTACGAGCAGTACTTC. Its protein is CSVEASGDYEQYF.

The V gene is TRBV27, the J gene TRBJ1-2; TRBD1 matches at 7 bases. Trimming at V came to 6 bases and at J to 7 bases, leaving 11 bases not matched to a gene. Germline CDR1 MNHEY, CDR2 SMNVEV (reference sequence). The CDR3 is 14 amino acids. CDR3 protein: CASSPDTGVGGYTF. CDR3 nucleotide sequence: TGTGCCAGCAGCCCAGACACAGGGGTTGGTGGCTACACCTTC.

The rearrangement links TRBV7-6 to TRBJ2-7, with 11 bases that match TRBD1. Losses at the gene ends were 5 bases for V and 3 bases for J; bases not matched to a gene: 12. The CDR3 covers 17 residues. The germline gives CDR1 SGHVS, CDR2 FNYEAQ. CDR3 bases: TGTGCCAGCAGCACCGGGACAGGGGGTAGTACGAACTACGAGCAGTACTTC. It specifies CASSTGTGGSTNYEQYF.

This clone has just a few counts. This chain links TRBV6-4 with TRBJ2-5, with D tentatively TRBD1 (6 bases). V was clipped by 5 bases and J by 1 base, with 8 bases between them. The CDR3 loop spans 13 amino acids. Germline assignment: CDR1 MRHNA and CDR2 SNTAGT. The CDR3 protein is CASSRQVQETQYF. The CDR3 DNA follows: TGTGCCAGCAGTAGACAGGTCCAAGAGACCCAGTACTTC.

This rearrangement joins TRBV9 to TRBJ1-2; D not resolved. The CDR3 extends over 12 amino acids. In germline, CDR1 is SGDLS, CDR2 YYNGEE. Trimming cost V 3 bases and J 2 bases, with 5 bases left between them. DNA for the CDR3: TGTGCCAGCAGCGCGGGGAACTATGGCTACACCTTC. Its protein is CASSAGNYGYTF. The variable domain in full, with the rest retrieved from reference TRBV9 and TRBJ1-2, is DSGVTQTPKHLITATGQRVTLRCSPRSGDLSVYWYQQSLDQGLQFLIQYYNGEERAKGNILERFSAQQFPDLHSELNLSSLELGDSALYFCASSAGNYGYTFGSGTRLTVV.

The V call is TRBV2, the J call TRBJ2-1; D is uncertain. This CDR3 is 15 amino acids long. Germline CDR1 SNHLY, CDR2 FYNNEI. Trimming left V 2 bases short and J 9 bases short, with 17 bases between. As DNA, the CDR3 is TGTGCCAGCAGTGAATGGGCTACCCATCATGGTGAGCAGTTCTTC. It translates to CASSEWATHHGEQFF.

The rearrangement links TRBV7-2 to TRBJ1-5; TRBD1 is a possible D gene (5 bases). The V and J ends lost 2 bases and 4 bases respectively, with 15 bases between them. CDR3 length equals 16 residues. Looked up from germline, CDR1 is SGHTA and CDR2 is FQGNSA. The CDR3 DNA reads as TGTGCCAGCAGCTTAATTAGCGACAGCGGGAATCAGCCCCAGCATTTT. This encodes CASSLISDSGNQPQHF.

V usage is TRBV28 and J usage is TRBJ2-7, with a weak D call TRBD1 (5 bases). Germline-derived CDR1 and CDR2 are MDHEN and SYDVKM. V was pared by 1 base and J by 0 bases, with 13 bases between. This CDR3 has 16 amino acids. The CDR3 sequence is CASSLSRQISSYEQYF. The DNA for the CDR3 is TGTGCCAGCAGTTTATCCCGACAGATCAGCTCCTACGAGCAGTACTTC. The full variable domain, rest sourced from reference TRBV28 and TRBJ2-7, is DVKVTQSSRYLVKRTGEKVFLECVQDMDHENMFWYRQDPGLGLRLIYFSYDVKMKEKGDIPEGYSVSREKKERFSLILESASTNQTSMYLCASSLSRQISSYEQYFGPGTRLTVT.

V and J are TRBV5-1 and TRBJ1-2; D remains unclear. The CDR3 extends over 16 amino acids. The V gene's germline CDR1 is SGHRS and CDR2 YFSETQ. Trimming left V 0 bases short and J 5 bases short, with 17 bases between. This CDR3 is CASSLGAATLVYGYTF. In nucleotides, the CDR3 is TGCGCCAGCAGCTTGGGGGCCGCGACACTGGTATATGGCTACACCTTC.

The gene calls are TRBV27 and TRBJ1-1; no clear D. Looked up from germline, CDR1 is MNHEY and CDR2 is SMNVEV (reference sequence). CDR3 length: 14 amino acids. Trimming left V 7 bases short and J 1 base short, with 13 bases between. The CDR3 DNA sequence: TGTGCCAGCATATCTTATATGAGGAACACTGAAGCTTTCTTT. Amino acids: CASISYMRNTEAFF.

The chain combines TRBV27 with TRBJ2-7, with a tentative D call TRBD1 (6 bases). Germline values: CDR1 MNHEY, CDR2 SMNVEV (reference sequence). V was cut by 3 bases and J by 4 bases, with 16 bases left in between. The CDR3 extends over 15 amino acids. In DNA, the CDR3 is TGTGCCAGCAGTTTCTCAGGGGATAACTCTTACGAGCAGTACTTC. This gives the protein CASSFSGDNSYEQYF.

The chain employs TRBV5-1 and TRBJ2-1, with TRBD2 identical over 15 bases. Germline V gives CDR1 SGHRS, CDR2 YFSETQ. V dropped 3 bases and J dropped 5; count of bases not matched to a gene: 6. There are 17 residues in the CDR3. CDR3 DNA: TGCGCCAGCAGCTCAGGACTAGCGGGAGGGGGTAACAATGAGCAGTTCTTC. It specifies CASSSGLAGGGNNEQFF.

The chain employs TRBV5-4 and TRBJ2-5; TRBD1 matches at 9 bases. The CDR3 sequence is 15 residues long. The junction had 5 bases not matched to a gene; V was cut back by 1 base and J by 4 bases. The germline CDR1 and CDR2 sequences are SGHNT and YYREEE (reference sequence). The CDR3 DNA reads TGTGCCAGCAGCTTGTACAGGGGGCGCTCAGAGACCCAGTACTTC. Its translation is CASSLYRGRSETQYF.

The sample holds a few counts of this clone. This chain uses TRBV21-1 with TRBJ2-1; the D segment call TRBD2 is taken from the table without a DNA check. TRBV21-1 is a known pseudogene. This CDR3 region has 16 residues. This CDR3 reads CASSKGQGTRLSGRFF. CDR3 DNA sequence: TGTGCCAGCAGCAAAGGCCAGGGGACTCGACTTAGCGGGAGGTTCTTC.

The chain joins TRBV14 to TRBJ2-1; TRBD1 might be the D (5 bases). The V gene's germline CDR1 is SGHDN and CDR2 FVKESK. Trimming shortened V by 4 bases and J by 9 bases, and 19 bases separated the two germline ends. The CDR3 totals 15 residues. CDR3 sequence reads: CASSPLGPTRGEQFF. DNA of the CDR3: TGTGCCAGCAGCCCACTGGGGCCTACTCGTGGTGAGCAGTTCTTC.

The chain links TRBV6-1 to TRBJ1-5; perhaps TRBD1 as D (5 bases). This CDR3 is built from 14 residues. The ends were cut back, 1 base at V and 5 bases at J, with 9 bases in the middle. Germline CDR1 reads MNHNS; CDR2 reads SASEGT. CDR3 DNA sequence: TGTGCCAGCAGTGAAGGGGCAGGGCATCAGCCCCAGCATTTT. This codes for CASSEGAGHQPQHF.

The genes are TRBV29-1 and TRBJ2-1; TRBD2 agrees at 12 bases. The CDR3 is 17 amino acids. Germline V lookup: CDR1 SQVTM, CDR2 ANQGSEA. V shed 4 bases and J 0 bases; nucleotides not matched to a gene: 7. In DNA, the CDR3 is TGCAGCGTTGTGACTAGCGGGAGCATGAGCTCCTACAATGAGCAGTTCTTC. This encodes CSVVTSGSMSSYNEQFF.